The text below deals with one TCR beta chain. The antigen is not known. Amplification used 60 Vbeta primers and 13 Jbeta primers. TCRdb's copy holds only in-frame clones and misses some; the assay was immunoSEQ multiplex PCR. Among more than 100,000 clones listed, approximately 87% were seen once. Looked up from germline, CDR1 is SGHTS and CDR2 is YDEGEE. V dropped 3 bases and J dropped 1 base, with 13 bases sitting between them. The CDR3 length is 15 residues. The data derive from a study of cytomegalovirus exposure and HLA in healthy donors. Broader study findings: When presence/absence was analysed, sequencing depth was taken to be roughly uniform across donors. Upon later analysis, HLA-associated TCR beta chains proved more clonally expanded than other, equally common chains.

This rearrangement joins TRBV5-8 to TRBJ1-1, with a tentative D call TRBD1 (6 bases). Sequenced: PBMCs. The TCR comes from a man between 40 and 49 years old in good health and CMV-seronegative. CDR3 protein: CASSSGQRKNTEAFF. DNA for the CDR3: TGTGCCAGCAGCTCCGGACAGAGAAAGAACACTGAAGCTTTCTTT.